The 25 T cell receptor beta chains given below trace back to one sample, sequenced in a study of cytomegalovirus exposure and HLA in healthy donors. The primer mix had 60 Vbeta and 13 Jbeta primers. Some clones are missing from TCRdb's copy, which holds only in-frame ones; the method was immunoSEQ multiplex PCR. The table has about 140,000 clones, 72% seen once. The source material was PBMCs. The receptors originated from a man between 40 and 49 years old in good health and CMV-seronegative.

This clone occurred a few times. The rearrangement uses TRBV4-1 and TRBJ1-6; 8 nucleotides align to TRBD1. The CDR3 extends over 16 amino acids. CDR1 MGHRA and CDR2 YSYEKL come from the germline V gene. The V and J ends lost 3 bases and 9 bases, in that order; junction bases with no gene match: 10. The DNA of the CDR3 is TGCGCCAGCAGCCACCCCTCAGGACAGGGTCGTTCACCCCTCCACTTT. Translating it yields CASSHPSGQGRSPLHF.

This clone has just a few counts. The chain carries TRBV25-1 and TRBJ2-5; 12 positions match TRBD1. This CDR3 contains 15 residues. V was clipped by 6 bases and J by 5 bases; unmatched bases: 7. Germline assignment: CDR1 MGHDK and CDR2 SYGVNS. CDR3: CASSVPGQGAETQYF. The CDR3, as DNA: TGTGCCAGCAGCGTGCCGGGACAGGGGGCCGAGACCCAGTACTTC.

This chain uses TRBV18 with TRBJ1-4, with TRBD1 as a possible D gene (5 bases). The V gene's germline CDR1 is KGHSH and CDR2 LQKENI. This CDR3 is built from 14 residues. V shed 6 bases and J shed 6 bases, with 14 bases lying between them. The CDR3 DNA follows: TGTGCCAGCTCTCCCGGGGCGGGAGATGAAAAACTGTTTTTT. It encodes CASSPGAGDEKLFF. The entire variable domain, with the rest obtained from reference TRBV18 and TRBJ1-4, is as follows: NAGVMQNPRHLVRRRGQEARLRCSPMKGHSHVYWYRQLPEEGLKFMVYLQKENIIDESGMPKERFSAEFPKEGPSILRIQQVVRGDSAAYFCASSPGAGDEKLFFGSGTQLSVL.

The genes are TRBV7-8 and TRBJ2-2, with 7 positions matching TRBD2. V lost 0 bases to trimming and J lost 5 bases; unmatched junction nucleotides: 6. The CDR3 has 16 amino acids. CDR1 SGHVS and CDR2 FQNEAQ come from the germline V gene. The CDR3 DNA sequence: TGTGCCAGCAGCTTAGCGGGAGGGCCGTCTACCGGGGAGCTGTTTTTT. Translating gives CASSLAGGPSTGELFF.

The chain couples TRBV19 to TRBJ1-5, with 8 bases aligning to TRBD1. This CDR3 has 15 residues. V dropped 5 bases and J dropped 1; count of bases not matched to a gene: 4. Germline values: CDR1 LNHDA, CDR2 SQIVND (reference sequence). CDR3 loop: CASSPRTGSNQPQHF. DNA for the CDR3: TGTGCCAGTAGTCCTCGGACAGGGAGCAATCAGCCCCAGCATTTT. Full variable domain (remainder filled in from reference TRBV19 and TRBJ1-5): DGGITQSPKYLFRKEGQNVTLSCEQNLNHDAMYWYRQDPGQGLRLIYYSQIVNDFQKGDIAEGYSVSREKKESFPLTVTSAQKNPTAFYLCASSPRTGSNQPQHFGDGTRLSIL.

The gene calls are TRBV7-9 and TRBJ1-2; D gene ambiguous. This CDR3 is built from 11 residues. CDR1 is SEHNR and CDR2 is FQNEAQ in the germline V gene (reference sequence). V was shortened by 6 bases and J by 3 bases, with 5 bases between the two germline ends. The CDR3 coding sequence is TGTGCCAGCAGGAGGGACTATGGCTACACCTTC. Its translation: CASRRDYGYTF.

In its sample, this clone was seen once. The V and J genes are TRBV7-6 and TRBJ1-4; TRBD1 is a possible D gene (6 bases). Trimming took off 3 bases at V and 3 bases at J, with 14 bases between the two ends. The CDR3 runs 16 residues. Germline V CDR1 and CDR2: SGHVS, FNYEAQ. The CDR3 region has the DNA TGTGCCAGCAGCTTCTCTGGGGGGGCCCCTAATGAAAAACTGTTTTTT. It translates to CASSFSGGAPNEKLFF. The full variable domain, its missing parts supplied by reference TRBV7-6 and TRBJ1-4, is GAGVSQSPRYKVTKRGQDVALRCDPISGHVSLYWYRQALGQGPEFLTYFNYEAQQDKSGLPNDRFSAERPEGSISTLTIQRTEQRDSAMYRCASSFSGGAPNEKLFFGSGTQLSVL.

The chain has TRBV19 and TRBJ2-5, with D uncertain. Germline values: CDR1 LNHDA, CDR2 SQIVND (reference sequence). The CDR3 loop spans 13 amino acids. Trimming pared 3 bases from V and 4 bases from J, leaving 9 bases between. The CDR3 reads CASSIYQAETQYF. CDR3 bases: TGTGCCAGTAGTATTTATCAAGCAGAGACCCAGTACTTC.

This chain uses TRBV11-2 with TRBJ1-1; no reliable D call. Germline lookup yields CDR1 SGHAT and CDR2 FQNNGV. The CDR3 is 14 amino acids. Trimming removed 3 bases from V and 7 bases from J, with 15 bases in between. CDR3 coding DNA: TGTGCCAGCAGCTTCGGGGTATCGCGAATTGAAGCTTTCTTT. This gives the protein CASSFGVSRIEAFF.

This CDR3 reads CASSRSGIPYNEQFF. The CDR3 coding sequence is TGTGCCAGCAGCAGAAGCGGGATTCCCTACAATGAGCAGTTCTTC. The chain has TRBV13 and TRBJ2-1, with 7 bases fitting TRBD2. The CDR3 is 15 amino acids. V shed 5 bases and J 2 bases; nucleotides not matched to a gene: 6. Germline-derived CDR1 and CDR2 are PRHDT and FYEKMQ (reference sequence).

The gene calls are TRBV28 and TRBJ2-7; 8 bases are shared with TRBD2. Looked up from germline, CDR1 is MDHEN and CDR2 is SYDVKM. The CDR3 length is 16 residues. J gave up 5 bases and V 3 bases, and 12 bases lay outside the gene matches. In DNA form, the CDR3 reads TGTGCCAGCAGTTTGTCCGGGACTAGGAGGGTCCACGAGCAGTACTTC. Residues: CASSLSGTRRVHEQYF.

The J gene is TRBJ1-5, the V gene TRBV27; D ambiguous. CDR3 size: 17 residues. V was shortened by 2 bases and J by 0 bases, with 14 bases between the two germline ends. From germline, CDR1 is MNHEY and CDR2 SMNVEV (reference sequence). For the CDR3, the DNA is TGTGCCAGCAGTTTAAAGGCGACCCGGGGTAGCAATCAGCCCCAGCATTTT. As protein: CASSLKATRGSNQPQHF.

Worth noting for this clone: The same CDR3 is also encoded by other DNA sequences in this sample. The chain has TRBV5-4 and TRBJ2-7, with no clear D. The CDR3 loop spans 14 amino acids. V was pared by 5 bases and J by 3 bases, with 15 bases between. Germline CDR1 is SGHNT and CDR2 is YYREEE (reference sequence). In DNA form, the CDR3 reads TGTGCCAGCAGTGTAGGCGGCGCTGACTACGAGCAGTACTTC. Translating it yields CASSVGGADYEQYF. The full variable domain, completed using reference TRBV5-4 and TRBJ2-7, is ETGVTQSPTHLIKTRGQQVTLRCSSQSGHNTVSWYQQALGQGPQFIFQYYREEENGRGNFPPRFSGLQFPNYSSELNVNALELDDSALYLCASSVGGADYEQYFGPGTRLTVT.

This clone was detected only a few times. The chain is built from TRBV27 and TRBJ1-1; 7 positions match TRBD1. The V segment lost 5 bases and the J segment 1 base; nucleotides outside the gene matches: 7. CDR1 and CDR2 (germline): MNHEY, SMNVEV (reference sequence). The CDR3 has 15 residues. The CDR3 nucleotides are TGTGCCAGCAGTACGCCCACAGGGGCGAACACTGAAGCTTTCTTT. Encoded protein: CASSTPTGANTEAFF.

This chain connects TRBV6-1 to TRBJ2-3; D ambiguous. This CDR3 is built from 13 residues. Germline V CDR1 and CDR2: MNHNS, SASEGT. V lost 4 bases and J 4 bases, leaving 9 bases between the germline ends. The CDR3 DNA follows: TGTGCCAGCAGTGCGTTTCCGGCAGATACGCAGTATTTT. Amino acids: CASSAFPADTQYF.

The V and J genes are TRBV19 and TRBJ1-3, with D perhaps TRBD1 (5 bases). Per germline, CDR1 LNHDA and CDR2 SQIVND (reference sequence). The CDR3 length is 16 residues. The V end lost 4 bases, the J end lost 0 bases, and 13 bases lay between the germline ends. CDR3 DNA sequence: TGTGCCAGTAGTAAGCCCTCCACAGGCTCTGGAAACACCATATATTTT. Protein product: CASSKPSTGSGNTIYF.

The chain employs TRBV6-1 and TRBJ2-7; TRBD1 agrees at 7 bases. The CDR3 runs to 15 residues. The V gene end was trimmed by 6 bases and the J gene end by 5 bases; junction bases not matched to a gene: 13. Per germline, CDR1 MNHNS and CDR2 SASEGT. The CDR3 DNA follows: TGTGCCAGCAGGCTCCTCTACAGGGGCTTAAACGAGCAGTACTTC. It encodes CASRLLYRGLNEQYF.

The chain combines TRBV7-8 with TRBJ1-5, with D tentatively TRBD1 (5 bases). The germline V and J ends were trimmed by 3 bases and 6 bases, with 9 bases remaining between them. Germline assignment: CDR1 SGHVS and CDR2 FQNEAQ. The CDR3 contains 13 residues. The chain's CDR3 is CASSFRVGQPQHF. In DNA, the CDR3 is TGTGCCAGCAGCTTCAGGGTCGGTCAGCCCCAGCATTTT.

This sequence joins TRBV19 and TRBJ2-5; TRBD1 might be the D (6 bases). Germline CDR1 and CDR2: LNHDA and SQIVND (reference sequence). Deletions cut 4 bases from V and 2 bases from J, with 11 bases between. CDR3 length equals 14 residues. Here the CDR3 DNA reads TGTGCCAGTAGTAACCCGGGACAACAAGAGACCCAGTACTTC. Translated: CASSNPGQQETQYF.

The rearrangement links TRBV5-6 to TRBJ2-3, with 9 bases aligning to TRBD2. V gave up 2 bases and J gave up 4 bases; unmatched junction bases: 11. This CDR3 has 17 amino acids. Germline CDR1 is SGHDT and CDR2 is YYEEEE. Here the CDR3 reads CASSFRLAAPSADTQYF. CDR3 nucleotide sequence: TGTGCCAGCAGCTTTAGACTAGCGGCACCGTCGGCAGATACGCAGTATTTT.

This clone was detected a few times. The chain recombines TRBV5-1 with TRBJ2-5, with 10 bases matching TRBD1. CDR3 length equals 15 residues. V was pared by 4 bases and J by 5 bases, with 8 bases of the junction left unmatched. Looked up from germline, CDR1 is SGHRS and CDR2 is YFSETQ. The CDR3 sequence: CASSETGGFGETQYF. Here the CDR3 DNA reads TGCGCCAGCAGCGAGACAGGGGGCTTTGGGGAGACCCAGTACTTC.

This clone was counted only a few times. The chain is built from TRBV5-1 and TRBJ1-2, with TRBD1 matching over 7 bases. The CDR3 totals 16 residues. Trimming removed 7 bases from V and 3 bases from J; junction bases left unmatched: 15. The V gene's germline CDR1 is SGHRS and CDR2 YFSETQ. The CDR3 protein is CASWSGLGGGDYGYTF. For the CDR3, the DNA is TGCGCCAGCTGGAGTGGCTTAGGGGGCGGCGACTATGGCTACACCTTC.

This clone showed up just a few times. The rearrangement uses TRBV5-4 and TRBJ2-3; a possible D gene is TRBD2 (5 bases). The germline V and J ends were trimmed by 6 bases and 2 bases, with 16 bases remaining between them. This CDR3 has 15 amino acids. CDR1 is SGHNT and CDR2 is YYREEE in the germline V gene (reference sequence). The CDR3 sequence is CASTLTGESTDTQYF. The DNA for the CDR3 is TGTGCCAGCACCCTGACTGGGGAGTCCACAGATACGCAGTATTTT.

The chain has TRBV19 and TRBJ2-2, with 8 bases aligning to TRBD2. The germline gives CDR1 LNHDA, CDR2 SQIVND (reference sequence). The CDR3 is 14 residues long. V lost 5 bases, J lost 5 bases, and 4 bases stayed unmatched. The CDR3 here is CASSYGGGTGELFF. CDR3 nucleotide sequence: TGTGCCAGTAGTTACGGGGGGGGAACCGGGGAGCTGTTTTTT.

The chain is built from TRBV27 and TRBJ2-7, with D uncertain. Trimming removed 1 base at V and 3 bases at J, with 10 bases between. Germline V gives CDR1 MNHEY, CDR2 SMNVEV (reference sequence). The CDR3 length is 14 residues. In nucleotides, the CDR3 is TGTGCCAGCAGTTTATACCCGGGTTACTACGAGCAGTACTTC. This gives the protein CASSLYPGYYEQYF.